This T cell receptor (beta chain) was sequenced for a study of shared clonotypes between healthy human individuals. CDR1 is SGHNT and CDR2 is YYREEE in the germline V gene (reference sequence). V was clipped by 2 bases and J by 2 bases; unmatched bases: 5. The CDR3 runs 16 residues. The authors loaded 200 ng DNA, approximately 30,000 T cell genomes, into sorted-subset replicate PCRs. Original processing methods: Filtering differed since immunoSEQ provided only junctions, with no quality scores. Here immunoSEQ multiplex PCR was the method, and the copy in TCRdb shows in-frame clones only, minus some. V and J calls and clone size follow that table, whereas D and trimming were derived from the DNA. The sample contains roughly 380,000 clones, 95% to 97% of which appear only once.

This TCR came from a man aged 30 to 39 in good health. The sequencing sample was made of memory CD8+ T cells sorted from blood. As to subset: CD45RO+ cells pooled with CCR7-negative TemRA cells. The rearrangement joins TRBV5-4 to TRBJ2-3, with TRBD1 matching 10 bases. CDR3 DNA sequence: TGTGCCAGCAGCTTCGGACAGGGGGTAGACACAGATACGCAGTATTTT. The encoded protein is CASSFGQGVDTDTQYF. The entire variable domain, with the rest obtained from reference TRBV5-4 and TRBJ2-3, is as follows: ETGVTQSPTHLIKTRGQQVTLRCSSQSGHNTVSWYQQALGQGPQFIFQYYREEENGRGNFPPRFSGLQFPNYSSELNVNALELDDSALYLCASSFGQGVDTDTQYFGPGTRLTVL.